Each of the 21 T cell receptor beta chains below was sequenced from the same sample in a study of cytomegalovirus exposure and HLA in healthy donors. It was with 60 Vbeta and 13 Jbeta primers that the PCR ran. Sequencing was performed with immunoSEQ multiplex PCR; in TCRdb, only in-frame clones are kept and a portion is missing. The sample carries 80,000 to 95,000 clones, 60% to 85% recorded once. Sequences were obtained from PBMCs. These receptors all come from a man aged 18 to 30 in good health and CMV-seropositive.

The V and J genes are TRBV29-1 and TRBJ2-2; possible D gene TRBD2, 5 bases. V shed 8 bases and J shed 6 bases, with 13 bases lying between them. CDR1 is SQVTM, CDR2 ANQGSEA, per germline. CDR3 length equals 12 residues. CDR3: CSFWTGAGELFF. In DNA, the CDR3 is TGCAGCTTCTGGACTGGTGCCGGGGAGCTGTTTTTT.

The V and J genes are TRBV18 and TRBJ2-1; 11 positions match TRBD2. This CDR3 has 16 amino acids. V trimming: 3 bases; J trimming: 4 bases; junction bases outside the gene matches: 5. Germline V gene sequence: CDR1 KGHSH, CDR2 LQKENI. This CDR3 is CASSPFSGREYNEQFF. In DNA, the CDR3 is TGTGCCAGCTCACCGTTTAGCGGGAGGGAATACAATGAGCAGTTCTTC.

V is TRBV25-1 and J is TRBJ2-2; the D gene is possibly TRBD2 (6 bases). This CDR3 has 14 residues. V lost 3 bases and J 6 bases, leaving 11 bases between the germline ends. Germline CDR1 MGHDK, CDR2 SYGVNS. The CDR3 DNA reads as TGTGCCAGCAGTGACGGAGGGCATGCCGGGGAGCTGTTTTTT. This codes for CASSDGGHAGELFF. The full variable domain, its missing parts supplied by reference TRBV25-1 and TRBJ2-2, is EADIYQTPRYLVIGTGKKITLECSQTMGHDKMYWYQQDPGMELHLIHYSYGVNSTEKGDLSSESTVSRIRTEHFPLTLESARPSHTSQYLCASSDGGHAGELFFGEGSRLTVL.

The V and J genes are TRBV27 and TRBJ2-2; the match to TRBD2 covers 8 bases. Per the germline V gene, CDR1 is MNHEY and CDR2 is SMNVEV (reference sequence). V lost 2 bases and J lost 6; bases outside the gene matches: 20. This CDR3 comprises 20 residues. The chain's CDR3 is CASSLKSGGILASGAGELFF. The DNA for the CDR3 is TGTGCCAGCAGTTTAAAGTCGGGGGGGATACTAGCGAGCGGGGCCGGGGAGCTGTTTTTT.

This sequence joins TRBV18 and TRBJ2-7; a weak D match, TRBD1 (5 bases). The germline V gene encodes CDR1 KGHSH and CDR2 LQKENI. This CDR3 spans 15 amino acids. Trimming cost V 2 bases and J 0 bases, with 11 bases left between them. DNA for the CDR3: TGTGCCAGCTCACCAGAATCTACAGGCTCCTACGAGCAGTACTTC. Translated, it gives CASSPESTGSYEQYF.

This clone came up a few times. V and J are TRBV28 and TRBJ1-1; D remains unclear. Germline V CDR1 and CDR2: MDHEN, SYDVKM. The CDR3 is 13 residues long. V lost 2 bases and J lost 5, with 9 bases in between. CDR3 loop: CASSLRGGTEAFF. For the CDR3, the DNA is TGTGCCAGCAGTTTACGAGGAGGAACTGAAGCTTTCTTT.

J is TRBJ1-2 and V is TRBV7-2, with 7 bases that match TRBD1. CDR1 and CDR2 from the germline V gene are SGHTA and FQGNSA. This CDR3 is built from 17 residues. V gave up 1 base and J gave up 5 bases; unmatched junction bases: 13. The CDR3 loop reads CASSLDLGHRGFYGYTF. As DNA, the CDR3 is TGTGCCAGCAGCTTAGATTTGGGTCACAGGGGTTTTTATGGCTACACCTTC.

This clone was counted between two and nine times. This rearrangement joins TRBV29-1 to TRBJ1-1; TRBD1 matches at 9 bases. Losses at the gene ends were 3 bases for V and 5 bases for J; bases not matched to a gene: 7. In germline, CDR1 is SQVTM, CDR2 ANQGSEA. The CDR3 is made up of 14 amino acids. CDR3 nucleotide sequence: TGCAGCGTTGAGTTTATGACAGGGGGTACTGAAGCTTTCTTT. The encoded protein is CSVEFMTGGTEAFF.

The chain combines TRBV29-1 with TRBJ2-2; D may be TRBD2 (7 bases). The germline V gene encodes CDR1 SQVTM and CDR2 ANQGSEA. This CDR3 is 13 amino acids long. V lost 5 bases and J 4 bases, leaving 11 bases between the germline ends. The CDR3 coding sequence is TGCAGCGTTATGGGGGGGGCCACCGGGGAGCTGTTTTTT. It encodes CSVMGGATGELFF.

The chain recombines TRBV4-1 with TRBJ1-5; D not certain. The V end was cut by 3 bases, the J end by 2 bases, with 11 bases between. CDR3 length equals 15 residues. CDR1 MGHRA and CDR2 YSYEKL come from the germline V gene. The CDR3 bases are TGCGCCAGCAGCCAGGGGTACGGGGGCAATCAGCCCCAGCATTTT. It codes for CASSQGYGGNQPQHF.

This clone was counted a few times. The V and J genes are TRBV29-1 and TRBJ2-1, with D possibly being TRBD1 (5 bases). V lost 6 bases and J lost 10, with 13 bases in between. Germline V gives CDR1 SQVTM, CDR2 ANQGSEA. The CDR3 spans 11 residues. CDR3 protein: CSVPLWGEQFF. The CDR3 DNA sequence: TGCAGCGTGCCCTTGTGGGGCGAGCAGTTCTTC.

The rearrangement uses TRBV5-1 and TRBJ1-5; 8 positions agree with TRBD1. The trim removed 0 bases at V and 5 bases at J, leaving 4 bases unmatched. Per germline, CDR1 SGHRS and CDR2 YFSETQ. The CDR3 runs 15 residues. The CDR3 DNA is TGCGCCAGCAGCTTGGCCACAGGGGGTGATCAGCCCCAGCATTTT. Amino acid sequence: CASSLATGGDQPQHF.

This clone appeared a single time. J is TRBJ2-5 and V is TRBV5-1, with D possibly TRBD2 on 6 matching bases. With 7 bases removed from V and 4 bases from J, the gap between germline ends came to 17 bases. Germline V gives CDR1 SGHRS, CDR2 YFSETQ. This CDR3 spans 14 amino acids. The CDR3 region is CASRWRVTRETQYF. The CDR3, as DNA: TGCGCCAGCCGGTGGAGGGTGACCCGAGAGACCCAGTACTTC.

The J gene is TRBJ2-1, the V gene TRBV18, with D tentatively TRBD1 (5 bases). Trimming shortened V by 5 bases and J by 0 bases, and 11 bases separated the two germline ends. The CDR3 covers 15 residues. The germline CDR1 and CDR2 sequences are KGHSH and LQKENI. CDR3 nucleotide sequence: TGTGCCAGCTCATCAGGGCCGCTCTCCTACAATGAGCAGTTCTTC. It specifies CASSSGPLSYNEQFF. Using reference TRBV18 and TRBJ2-1 for the parts outside the CDR3, the full variable domain is NAGVMQNPRHLVRRRGQEARLRCSPMKGHSHVYWYRQLPEEGLKFMVYLQKENIIDESGMPKERFSAEFPKEGPSILRIQQVVRGDSAAYFCASSSGPLSYNEQFFGPGTRLTVL.

This clone is a singleton in its sample. The rearrangement links TRBV10-2 to TRBJ1-3; TRBD1 is a possible D gene (6 bases). Looked up from germline, CDR1 is WSHSY and CDR2 is SAAADI. V was cut by 6 bases and J by 0 bases, with 15 bases left in between. There are 16 residues in the CDR3. CDR3 sequence (DNA): TGCGCCAGCAGGAGACAAACAGGGTACTCTGGAAACACCATATATTTT. This encodes CASRRQTGYSGNTIYF.

This chain uses TRBV19 with TRBJ1-2, with 9 bases fitting TRBD1. Germline loops: CDR1 LNHDA, CDR2 SQIVND (reference sequence). The trim removed 4 bases at V and 8 bases at J, leaving 5 bases unmatched. CDR3 size: 13 residues. The CDR3 loop reads CASSRGQGNGYTF. The DNA of the CDR3 is TGTGCCAGTAGTAGGGGACAGGGCAACGGCTACACCTTC.

This clone was observed a handful of times. The chain joins TRBV7-2 to TRBJ1-5, with 7 bases aligning to TRBD1. Germline CDR1 reads SGHTA; CDR2 reads FQGNSA. V trimming: 0 bases; J trimming: 10 bases; junction bases outside the gene matches: 9. This CDR3 contains 15 residues. The CDR3 protein is CASSLAGTVSDPQHF. The CDR3 coding sequence is TGTGCCAGCAGCTTAGCTGGGACAGTCTCCGATCCCCAGCATTTT.

This chain uses TRBV6-6 with TRBJ2-7, with 9 bases identical to TRBD1. V was pared by 4 bases and J by 6 bases, with 10 bases of the junction left unmatched. Per the germline V gene, CDR1 is MNHNY and CDR2 is SVGAGI (reference sequence). This CDR3 spans 15 amino acids. The CDR3 DNA reads TGTGCCAGCAGTTCCCCGGGACAGGGCGTCTCCGAGCAGTACTTC. It yields the protein CASSSPGQGVSEQYF.

The J gene is TRBJ1-2, the V gene TRBV6-1; D is unresolved. This CDR3 spans 11 amino acids. Germline lookup yields CDR1 MNHNS and CDR2 SASEGT. V gave up 8 bases and J gave up 4 bases, with 8 bases separating them. The CDR3 DNA is TGTGCCAGCGCCCAGATCTATGGCTACACCTTC. Its protein product is CASAQIYGYTF.

The CDR3 is CASSHLPAGPNTGELFF. The CDR3 nucleotides read TGCGCCAGCAGCCACCTCCCGGCGGGGCCGAACACCGGGGAGCTGTTTTTT. V and J are TRBV4-1 and TRBJ2-2; D possibly corresponds to TRBD2 (6 bases). Trimming pared 3 bases from V and 0 bases from J, leaving 14 bases between. The CDR3 runs to 17 residues. Germline CDR1 reads MGHRA; CDR2 reads YSYEKL.

The genes are TRBV10-3 and TRBJ1-2, with TRBD1 matching over 8 bases. Germline trimming cut 2 bases from V and 7 bases from J; bases unmatched to any gene: 12. Germline-derived CDR1 and CDR2 are ENHRY and SYGVKD. The CDR3 consists of 16 residues. The CDR3 region is CAISEDRGYSRFGYTF. In nucleotides, the CDR3 is TGTGCCATCAGTGAGGACAGGGGTTACAGTAGATTTGGCTACACCTTC.